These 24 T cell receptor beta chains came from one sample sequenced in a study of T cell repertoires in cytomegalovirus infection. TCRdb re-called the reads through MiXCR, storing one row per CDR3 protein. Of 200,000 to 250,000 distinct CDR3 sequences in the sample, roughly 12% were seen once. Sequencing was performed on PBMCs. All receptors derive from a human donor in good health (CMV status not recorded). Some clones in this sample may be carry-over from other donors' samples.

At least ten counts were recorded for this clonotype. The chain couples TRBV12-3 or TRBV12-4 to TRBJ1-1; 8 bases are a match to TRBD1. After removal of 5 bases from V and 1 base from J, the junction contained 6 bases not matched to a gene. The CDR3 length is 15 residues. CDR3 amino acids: CASSQWTGKNTEAFF. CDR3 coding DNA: TGTGCCAGCAGTCAGTGGACAGGGAAGAACACTGAAGCTTTCTTT.

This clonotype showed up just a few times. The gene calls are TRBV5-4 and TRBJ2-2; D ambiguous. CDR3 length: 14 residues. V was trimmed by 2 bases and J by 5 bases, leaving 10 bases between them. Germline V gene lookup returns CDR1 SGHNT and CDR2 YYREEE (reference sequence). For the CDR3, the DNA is TGTGCCAGCAGCTTCGACTGGGGTACCGGGGAGCTGTTTTTT. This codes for CASSFDWGTGELFF.

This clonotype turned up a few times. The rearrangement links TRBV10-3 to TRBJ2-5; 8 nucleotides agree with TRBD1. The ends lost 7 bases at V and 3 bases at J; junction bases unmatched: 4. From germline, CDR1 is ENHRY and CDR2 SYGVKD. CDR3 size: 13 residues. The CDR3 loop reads CAIKPGQEETQYF. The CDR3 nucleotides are TGTGCCATCAAACCGGGACAGGAAGAGACCCAGTACTTC.

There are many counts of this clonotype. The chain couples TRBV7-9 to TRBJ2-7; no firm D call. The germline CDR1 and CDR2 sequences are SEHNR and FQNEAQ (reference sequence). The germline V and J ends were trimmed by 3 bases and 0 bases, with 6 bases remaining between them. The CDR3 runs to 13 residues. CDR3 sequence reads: CASSFESSYEQYF. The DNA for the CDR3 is TGTGCCAGCAGCTTCGAGAGCTCCTACGAGCAGTACTTC.

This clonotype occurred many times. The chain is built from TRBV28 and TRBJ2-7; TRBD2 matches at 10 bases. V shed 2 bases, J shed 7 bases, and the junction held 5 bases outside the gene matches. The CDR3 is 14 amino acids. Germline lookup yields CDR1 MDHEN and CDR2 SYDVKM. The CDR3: CASSLLAGVGEQYF. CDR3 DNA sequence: TGTGCCAGCAGTTTACTAGCGGGAGTAGGAGAGCAGTACTTC.

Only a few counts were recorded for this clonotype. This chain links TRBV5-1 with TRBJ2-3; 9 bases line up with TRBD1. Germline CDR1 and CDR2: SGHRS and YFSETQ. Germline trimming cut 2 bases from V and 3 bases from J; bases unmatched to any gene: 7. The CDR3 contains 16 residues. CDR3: CASSLSTGGSTDTQYF. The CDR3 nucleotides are TGCGCCAGCAGCTTAAGTACAGGGGGCTCTACAGATACGCAGTATTTT. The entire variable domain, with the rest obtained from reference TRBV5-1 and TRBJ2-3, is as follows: KAGVTQTPRYLIKTRGQQVTLSCSPISGHRSVSWYQQTPGQGLQFLFEYFSETQRNKGNFPGRFSGRQFSNSRSEMNVSTLELGDSALYLCASSLSTGGSTDTQYFGPGTRLTVL.

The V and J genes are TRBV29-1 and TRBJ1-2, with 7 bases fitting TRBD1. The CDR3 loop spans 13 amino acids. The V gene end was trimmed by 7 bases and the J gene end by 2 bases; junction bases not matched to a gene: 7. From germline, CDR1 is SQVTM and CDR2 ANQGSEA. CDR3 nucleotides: TGCAGCGCTCCGGACAGGAGCAACTATGGCTACACCTTC. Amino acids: CSAPDRSNYGYTF.

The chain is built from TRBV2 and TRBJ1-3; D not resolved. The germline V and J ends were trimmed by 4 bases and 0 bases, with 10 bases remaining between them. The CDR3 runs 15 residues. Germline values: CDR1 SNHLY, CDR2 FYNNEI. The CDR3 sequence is CASSATRSSGNTIYF. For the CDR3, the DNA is TGTGCCAGCAGTGCTACACGGAGCTCTGGAAACACCATATATTTT. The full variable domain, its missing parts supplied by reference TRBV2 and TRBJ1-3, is EPEVTQTPSHQVTQMGQEVILRCVPISNHLYFYWYRQILGQKVEFLVSFYNNEISEKSEIFDDQFSVERPDGSNFTLKIRSTKLEDSAMYFCASSATRSSGNTIYFGEGSWLTVV.

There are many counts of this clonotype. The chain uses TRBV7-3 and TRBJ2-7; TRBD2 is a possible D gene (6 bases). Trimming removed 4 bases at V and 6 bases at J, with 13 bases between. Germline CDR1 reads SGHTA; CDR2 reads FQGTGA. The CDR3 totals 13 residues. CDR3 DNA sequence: TGTGCCAGCAGCTGGGATGTGGGGGGCGAGCAGTACTTC. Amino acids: CASSWDVGGEQYF.

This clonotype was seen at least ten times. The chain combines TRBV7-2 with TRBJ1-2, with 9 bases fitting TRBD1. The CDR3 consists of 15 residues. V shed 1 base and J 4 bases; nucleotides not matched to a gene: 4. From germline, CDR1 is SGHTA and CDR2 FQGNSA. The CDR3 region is CASSLDRGHVYGYTF. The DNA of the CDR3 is TGTGCCAGCAGCTTAGACAGGGGGCATGTCTATGGCTACACCTTC. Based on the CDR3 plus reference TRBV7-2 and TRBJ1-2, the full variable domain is GAGVSQSPSNKVTEKGKDVELRCDPISGHTALYWYRQSLGQGLEFLIYFQGNSAPDKSGLPSDRFSAERTGGSVSTLTIQRTQQEDSAVYLCASSLDRGHVYGYTFGSGTRLTVV.

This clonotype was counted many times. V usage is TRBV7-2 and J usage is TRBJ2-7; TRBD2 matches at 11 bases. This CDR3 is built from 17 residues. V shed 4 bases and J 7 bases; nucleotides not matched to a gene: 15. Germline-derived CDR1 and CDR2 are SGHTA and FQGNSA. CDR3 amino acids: CASSSGLIAGGPREQYF. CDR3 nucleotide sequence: TGTGCCAGCAGCTCGGGCTTAATAGCGGGAGGGCCAAGAGAGCAGTACTTC.

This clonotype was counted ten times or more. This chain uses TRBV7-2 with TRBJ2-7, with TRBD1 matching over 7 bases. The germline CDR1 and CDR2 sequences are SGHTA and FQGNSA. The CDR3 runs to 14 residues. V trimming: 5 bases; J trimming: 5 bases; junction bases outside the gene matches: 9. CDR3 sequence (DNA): TGTGCCAGCAGCCTTAACAGGGGAGTCAACGAGCAGTACTTC. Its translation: CASSLNRGVNEQYF. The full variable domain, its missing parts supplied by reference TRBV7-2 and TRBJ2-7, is GAGVSQSPSNKVTEKGKDVELRCDPISGHTALYWYRQSLGQGLEFLIYFQGNSAPDKSGLPSDRFSAERTGGSVSTLTIQRTQQEDSAVYLCASSLNRGVNEQYFGPGTRLTVT.

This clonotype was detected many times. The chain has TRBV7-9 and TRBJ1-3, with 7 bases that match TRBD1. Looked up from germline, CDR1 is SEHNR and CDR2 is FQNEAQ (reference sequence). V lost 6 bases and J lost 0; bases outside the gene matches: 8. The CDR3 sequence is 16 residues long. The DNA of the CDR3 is TGTGCCAGCAGTTATCGGACAGGCGACTCTGGAAACACCATATATTTT. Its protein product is CASSYRTGDSGNTIYF.

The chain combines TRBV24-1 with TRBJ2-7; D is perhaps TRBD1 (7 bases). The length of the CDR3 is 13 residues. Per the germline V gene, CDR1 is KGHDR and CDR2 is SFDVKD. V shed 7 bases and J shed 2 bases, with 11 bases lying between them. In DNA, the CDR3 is TGTGCCACCAGAGCCAGGGGGGCCTACGAGCAGTACTTC. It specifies CATRARGAYEQYF.

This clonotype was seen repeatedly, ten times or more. The CDR3 DNA sequence: TGTGCCAGTAGTCCCACCACGCCAGGGATCGCTAACTATGGCTACACCTTC. Its protein product is CASSPTTPGIANYGYTF. The chain combines TRBV19 with TRBJ1-2, with D possibly TRBD1 on 5 matching bases. Germline values: CDR1 LNHDA, CDR2 SQIVND (reference sequence). This CDR3 comprises 17 residues. Trimming pared 5 bases from V and 0 bases from J, leaving 19 bases between.

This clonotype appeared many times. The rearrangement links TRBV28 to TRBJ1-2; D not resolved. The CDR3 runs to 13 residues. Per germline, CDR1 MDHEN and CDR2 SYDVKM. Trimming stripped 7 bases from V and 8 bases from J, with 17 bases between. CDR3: CASISGSGDGYTF. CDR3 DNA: TGTGCCAGCATATCCGGGTCAGGAGACGGCTACACCTTC.

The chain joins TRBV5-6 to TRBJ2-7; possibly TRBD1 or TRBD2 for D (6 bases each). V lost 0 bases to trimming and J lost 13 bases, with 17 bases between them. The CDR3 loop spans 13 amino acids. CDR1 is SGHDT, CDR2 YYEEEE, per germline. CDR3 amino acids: CASSLGRGTGLYF. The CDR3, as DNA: TGTGCCAGCAGCTTGGGGAGGGGGACGGGACTCTACTTC.

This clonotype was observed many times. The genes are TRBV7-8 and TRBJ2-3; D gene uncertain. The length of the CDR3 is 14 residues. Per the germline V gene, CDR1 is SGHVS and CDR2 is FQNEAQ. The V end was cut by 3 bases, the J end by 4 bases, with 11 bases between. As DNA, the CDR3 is TGTGCCAGCAGCTTTGGGCCCGGGCCAGATACGCAGTATTTT. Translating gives CASSFGPGPDTQYF.

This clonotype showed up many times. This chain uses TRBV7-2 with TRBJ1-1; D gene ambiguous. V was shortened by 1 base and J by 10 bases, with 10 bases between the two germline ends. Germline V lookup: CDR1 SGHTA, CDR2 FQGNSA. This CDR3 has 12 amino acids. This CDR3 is CASSLGRSGAFF. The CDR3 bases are TGTGCCAGCAGCTTAGGGAGAAGTGGAGCTTTCTTT.

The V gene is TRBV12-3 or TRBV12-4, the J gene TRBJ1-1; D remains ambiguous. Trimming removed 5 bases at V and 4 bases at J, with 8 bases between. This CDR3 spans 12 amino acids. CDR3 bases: TGTGCCAGCAGTATCGACGGCACTGAAGCTTTCTTT. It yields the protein CASSIDGTEAFF.

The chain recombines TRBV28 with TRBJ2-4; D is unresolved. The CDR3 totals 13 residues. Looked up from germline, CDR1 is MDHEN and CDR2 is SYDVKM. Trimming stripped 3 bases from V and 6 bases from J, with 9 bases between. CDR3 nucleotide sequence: TGTGCCAGCAGTTTTGACAACAGAAACATTCAGTACTTC. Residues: CASSFDNRNIQYF.

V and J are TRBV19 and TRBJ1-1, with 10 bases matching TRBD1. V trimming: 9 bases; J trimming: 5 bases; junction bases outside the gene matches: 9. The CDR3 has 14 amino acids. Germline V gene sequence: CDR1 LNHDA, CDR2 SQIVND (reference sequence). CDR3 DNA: TGTGCCAGCATAGAGACAGGGGGCCTGACTGAAGCTTTCTTT. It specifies CASIETGGLTEAFF.

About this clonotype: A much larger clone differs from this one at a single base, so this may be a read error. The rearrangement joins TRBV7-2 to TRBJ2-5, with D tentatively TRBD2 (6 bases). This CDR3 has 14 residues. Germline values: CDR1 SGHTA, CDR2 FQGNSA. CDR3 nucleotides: TGTCCCAGCAGCCCGCGGGACTGGAGGGAGACCCAGTACTTC. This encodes CPSSPRDWRETQYF.

In nucleotides, the CDR3 is TGTGCCAGCACCCTTAGGACAGGGAGGAACACCGGGGAGCTGTTTTTT. Amino acid sequence: CASTLRTGRNTGELFF. The chain combines TRBV27 with TRBJ2-2, with TRBD1 matching over 8 bases. Unmatched junction bases numbered 8, after V lost 7 bases and J lost 1 base. The CDR3 consists of 16 residues. Germline V gene data show CDR1 as MNHEY and CDR2 as SMNVEV (reference sequence).